This T cell receptor beta chain was recovered during a study of CD8 T cells in ankylosing spondylitis. Quantitative 5'-RACE with molecular barcodes was used to make the TCR beta libraries. TCRdb fed the 5' RACE reads into MiXCR, producing one record per CDR3 protein. The sample includes some 130,000 distinct CDR3 sequences, 7% to 10% of them seen just once. This CDR3 spans 14 amino acids. Trimming removed 0 bases at V and 7 bases at J, with 12 bases between. Germline V CDR1 and CDR2: LGHNA, YSLEER. This clonotype came up a few times. The J gene is TRBJ1-2, the V gene TRBV4-3; D unclear. This clonotype originated in a male donor with ankylosing spondylitis. The sample comprised synovial fluid, either unsorted or a sorted T cell fraction (not recorded which). This CDR3 reads CASSQDTQSGGYTF. In DNA form, the CDR3 reads TGCGCCAGCAGCCAAGATACCCAGTCTGGTGGCTACACCTTC.